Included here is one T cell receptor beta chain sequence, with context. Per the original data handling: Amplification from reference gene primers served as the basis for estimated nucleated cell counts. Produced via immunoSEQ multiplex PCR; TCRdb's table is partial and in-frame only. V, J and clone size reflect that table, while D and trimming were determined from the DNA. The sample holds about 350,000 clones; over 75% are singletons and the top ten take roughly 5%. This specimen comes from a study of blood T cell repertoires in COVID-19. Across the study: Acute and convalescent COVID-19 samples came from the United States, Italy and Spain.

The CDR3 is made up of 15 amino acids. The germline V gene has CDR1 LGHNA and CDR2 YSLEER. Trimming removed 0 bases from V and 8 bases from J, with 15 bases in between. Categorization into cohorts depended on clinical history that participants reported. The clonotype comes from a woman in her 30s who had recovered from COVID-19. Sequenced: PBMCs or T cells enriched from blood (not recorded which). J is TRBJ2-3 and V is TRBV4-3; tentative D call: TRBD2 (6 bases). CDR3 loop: CASSQEGGGSGTQYF. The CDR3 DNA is TGCGCCAGCAGCCAAGAAGGTGGGGGGTCCGGTACGCAGTATTTT.